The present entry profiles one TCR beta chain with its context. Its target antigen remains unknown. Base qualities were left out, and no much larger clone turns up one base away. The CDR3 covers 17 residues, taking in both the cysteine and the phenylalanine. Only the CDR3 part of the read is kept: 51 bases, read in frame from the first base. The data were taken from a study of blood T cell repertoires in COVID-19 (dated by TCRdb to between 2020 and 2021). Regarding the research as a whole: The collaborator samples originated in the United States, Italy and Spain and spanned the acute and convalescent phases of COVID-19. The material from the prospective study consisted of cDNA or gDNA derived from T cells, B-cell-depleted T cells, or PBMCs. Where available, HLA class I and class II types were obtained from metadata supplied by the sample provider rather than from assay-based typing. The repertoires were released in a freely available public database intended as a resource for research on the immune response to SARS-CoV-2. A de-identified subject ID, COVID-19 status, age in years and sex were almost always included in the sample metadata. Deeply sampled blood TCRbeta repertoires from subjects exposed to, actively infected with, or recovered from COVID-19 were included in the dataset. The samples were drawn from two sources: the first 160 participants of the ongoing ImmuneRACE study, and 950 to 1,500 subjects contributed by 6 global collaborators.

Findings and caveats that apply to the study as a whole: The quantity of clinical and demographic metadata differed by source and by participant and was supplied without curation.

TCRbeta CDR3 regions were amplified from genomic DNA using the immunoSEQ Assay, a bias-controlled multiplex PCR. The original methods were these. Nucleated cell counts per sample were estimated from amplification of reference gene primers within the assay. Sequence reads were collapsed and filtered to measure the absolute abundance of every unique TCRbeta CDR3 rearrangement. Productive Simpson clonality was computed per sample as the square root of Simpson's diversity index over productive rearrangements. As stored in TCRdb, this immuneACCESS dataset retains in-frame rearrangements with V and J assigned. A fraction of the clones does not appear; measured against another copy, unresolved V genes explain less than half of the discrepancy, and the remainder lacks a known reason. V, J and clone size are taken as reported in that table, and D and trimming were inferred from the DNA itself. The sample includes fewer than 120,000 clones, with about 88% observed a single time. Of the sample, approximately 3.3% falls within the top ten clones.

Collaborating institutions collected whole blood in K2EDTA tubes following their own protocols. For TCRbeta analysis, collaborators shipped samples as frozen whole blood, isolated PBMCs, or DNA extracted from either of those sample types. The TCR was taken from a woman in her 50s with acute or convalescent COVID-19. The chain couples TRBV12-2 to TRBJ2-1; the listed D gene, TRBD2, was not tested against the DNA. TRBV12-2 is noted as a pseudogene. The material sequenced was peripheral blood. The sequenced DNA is TGTGCAAGTCGCTTAGGACTCACTAGCGGGAGGGTTCATGAGCAGTTCTTC. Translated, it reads CASRLGLTSGRVHEQFF.